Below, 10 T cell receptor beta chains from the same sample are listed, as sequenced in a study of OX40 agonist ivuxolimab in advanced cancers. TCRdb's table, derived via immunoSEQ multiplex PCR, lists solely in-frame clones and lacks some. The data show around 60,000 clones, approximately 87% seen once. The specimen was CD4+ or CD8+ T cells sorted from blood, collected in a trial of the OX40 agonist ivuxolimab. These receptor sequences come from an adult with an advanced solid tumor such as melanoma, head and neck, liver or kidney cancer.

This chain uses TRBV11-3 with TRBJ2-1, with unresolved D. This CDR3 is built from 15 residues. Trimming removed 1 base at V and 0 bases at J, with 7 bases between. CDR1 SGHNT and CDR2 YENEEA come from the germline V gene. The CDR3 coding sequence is TGTGCCAGCAGCTTAGTTCCTAGCTCCTACAATGAGCAGTTCTTC. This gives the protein CASSLVPSSYNEQFF. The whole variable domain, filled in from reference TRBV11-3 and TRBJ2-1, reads EAGVVQSPRYKIIEKKQPVAFWCNPISGHNTLYWYLQNLGQGPELLIRYENEEAVDDSQLPKDRFSAERLKGVDSTLKIQPAELGDSAVYLCASSLVPSSYNEQFFGPGTRLTVL.

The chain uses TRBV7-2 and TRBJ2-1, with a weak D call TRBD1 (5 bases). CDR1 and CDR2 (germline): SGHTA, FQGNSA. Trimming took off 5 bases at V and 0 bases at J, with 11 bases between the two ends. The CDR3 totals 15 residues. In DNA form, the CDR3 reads TGTGCCAGCAGCGTAGGGGTGAGCTCCTACAATGAGCAGTTCTTC. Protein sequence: CASSVGVSSYNEQFF. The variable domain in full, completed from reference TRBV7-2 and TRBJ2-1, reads GAGVSQSPSNKVTEKGKDVELRCDPISGHTALYWYRQSLGQGLEFLIYFQGNSAPDKSGLPSDRFSAERTGGSVSTLTIQRTQQEDSAVYLCASSVGVSSYNEQFFGPGTRLTVL.

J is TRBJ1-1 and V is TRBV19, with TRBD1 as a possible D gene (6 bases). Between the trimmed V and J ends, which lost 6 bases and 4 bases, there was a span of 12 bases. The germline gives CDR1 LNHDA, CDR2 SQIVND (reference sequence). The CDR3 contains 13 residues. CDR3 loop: CASSHREGTEAFF. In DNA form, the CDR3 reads TGTGCCAGTAGCCACAGGGAGGGCACTGAAGCTTTCTTT. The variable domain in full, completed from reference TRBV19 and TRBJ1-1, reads DGGITQSPKYLFRKEGQNVTLSCEQNLNHDAMYWYRQDPGQGLRLIYYSQIVNDFQKGDIAEGYSVSREKKESFPLTVTSAQKNPTAFYLCASSHREGTEAFFGQGTRLTVV.

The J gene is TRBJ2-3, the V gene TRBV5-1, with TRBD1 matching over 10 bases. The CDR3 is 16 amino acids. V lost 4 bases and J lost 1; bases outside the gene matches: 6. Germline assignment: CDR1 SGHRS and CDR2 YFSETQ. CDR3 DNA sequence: TGCGCCAGCAGCACAGGGACAGGGGTTGGCACAGATACGCAGTATTTT. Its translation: CASSTGTGVGTDTQYF.

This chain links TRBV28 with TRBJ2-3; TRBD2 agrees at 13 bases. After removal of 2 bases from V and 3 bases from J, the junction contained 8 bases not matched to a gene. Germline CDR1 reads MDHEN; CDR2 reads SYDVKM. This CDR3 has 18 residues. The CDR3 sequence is CASSLPLAGGFSTDTQYF. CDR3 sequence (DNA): TGTGCCAGCAGTTTACCACTAGCGGGGGGGTTTAGTACAGATACGCAGTATTTT.

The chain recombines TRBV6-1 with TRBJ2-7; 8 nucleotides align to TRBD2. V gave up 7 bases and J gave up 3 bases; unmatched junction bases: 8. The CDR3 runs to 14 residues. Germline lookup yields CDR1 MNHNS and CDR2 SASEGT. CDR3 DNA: TGTGCCAGCATAACGGTAGCGGGGTTCTACGAGCAGTACTTC. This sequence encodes CASITVAGFYEQYF.

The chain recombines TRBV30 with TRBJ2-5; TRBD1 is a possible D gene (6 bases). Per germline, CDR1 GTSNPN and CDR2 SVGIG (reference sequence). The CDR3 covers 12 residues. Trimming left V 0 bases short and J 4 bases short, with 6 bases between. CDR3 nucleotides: TGTGCCTGGAGTGTACAGGGAGAGACCCAGTACTTC. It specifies CAWSVQGETQYF. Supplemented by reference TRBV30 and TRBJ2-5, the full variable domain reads SQTIHQWPATLVQPVGSPLSLECTVEGTSNPNLYWYRQAAGRGLQLLFYSVGIGQISSEVPQNLSASRPQDRQFILSSKKLLLSDSGFYLCAWSVQGETQYFGPGTRLLVL.

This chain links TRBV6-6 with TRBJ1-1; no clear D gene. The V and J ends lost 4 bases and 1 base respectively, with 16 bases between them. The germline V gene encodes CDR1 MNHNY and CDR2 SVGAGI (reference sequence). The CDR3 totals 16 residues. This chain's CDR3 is CASSSGRGGGNTEAFF. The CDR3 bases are TGTGCCAGCAGTTCCGGACGGGGTGGCGGGAACACTGAAGCTTTCTTT.

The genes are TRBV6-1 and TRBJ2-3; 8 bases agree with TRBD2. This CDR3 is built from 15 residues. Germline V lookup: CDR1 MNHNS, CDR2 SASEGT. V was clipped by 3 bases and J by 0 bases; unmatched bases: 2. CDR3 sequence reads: CASSETSDSTDTQYF. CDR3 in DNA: TGTGCCAGCAGTGAGACTAGCGATAGCACAGATACGCAGTATTTT.

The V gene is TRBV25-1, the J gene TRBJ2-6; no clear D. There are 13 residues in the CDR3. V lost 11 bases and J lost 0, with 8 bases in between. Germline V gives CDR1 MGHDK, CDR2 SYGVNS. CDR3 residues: CAPFRSGANVLTF. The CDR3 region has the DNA TGTGCCCCCTTCCGCTCTGGGGCCAACGTCCTGACTTTC.